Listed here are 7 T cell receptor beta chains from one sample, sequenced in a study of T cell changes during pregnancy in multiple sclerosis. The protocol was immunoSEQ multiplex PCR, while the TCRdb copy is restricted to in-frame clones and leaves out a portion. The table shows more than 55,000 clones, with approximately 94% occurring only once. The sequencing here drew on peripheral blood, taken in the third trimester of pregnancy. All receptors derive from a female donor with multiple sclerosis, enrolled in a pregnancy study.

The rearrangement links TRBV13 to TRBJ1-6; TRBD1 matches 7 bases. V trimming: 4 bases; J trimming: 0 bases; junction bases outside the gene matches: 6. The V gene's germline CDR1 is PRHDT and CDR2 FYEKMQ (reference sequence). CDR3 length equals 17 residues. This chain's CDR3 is CASSSGGRSSYNSPLHF. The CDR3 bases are TGTGCCAGCAGCTCAGGGGGTAGGAGCTCCTATAATTCACCCCTCCACTTT. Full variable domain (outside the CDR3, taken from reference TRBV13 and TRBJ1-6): AAGVIQSPRHLIKEKRETATLKCYPIPRHDTVYWYQQGPGQDPQFLISFYEKMQSDKGSIPDRFSAQQFSDYHSELNMSSLELGDSALYFCASSSGGRSSYNSPLHFGNGTRLTVT.

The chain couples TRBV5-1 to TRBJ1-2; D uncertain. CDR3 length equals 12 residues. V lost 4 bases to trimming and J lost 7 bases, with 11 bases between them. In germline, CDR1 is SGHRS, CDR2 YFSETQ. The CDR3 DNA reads TGCGCCAGCAGCCAGCCGGGGAGTGGCTACACCTTC. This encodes CASSQPGSGYTF.

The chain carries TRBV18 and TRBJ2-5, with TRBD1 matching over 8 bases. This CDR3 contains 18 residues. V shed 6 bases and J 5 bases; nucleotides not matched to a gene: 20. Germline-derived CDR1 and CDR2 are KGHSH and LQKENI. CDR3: CASSQLDRGVGSMETQYF. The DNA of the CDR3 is TGTGCCAGCTCTCAACTCGACAGGGGTGTCGGTAGCATGGAGACCCAGTACTTC.

CDR3 DNA: TGTGCCAGCAGTTTCAGTGGCCAACAGGAGCAGTACTTC. Translated, it gives CASSFSGQQEQYF. This chain links TRBV27 with TRBJ2-7; no definite D call. V lost 3 bases and J lost 7, with 13 bases in between. The germline V gene has CDR1 MNHEY and CDR2 SMNVEV (reference sequence). This CDR3 spans 13 amino acids.

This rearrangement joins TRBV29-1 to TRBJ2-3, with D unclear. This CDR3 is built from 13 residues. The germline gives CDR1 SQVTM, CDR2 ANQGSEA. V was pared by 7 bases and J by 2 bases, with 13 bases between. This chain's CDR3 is CSASGRLTDTQYF. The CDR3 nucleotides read TGCAGCGCATCCGGCAGACTCACAGATACGCAGTATTTT.

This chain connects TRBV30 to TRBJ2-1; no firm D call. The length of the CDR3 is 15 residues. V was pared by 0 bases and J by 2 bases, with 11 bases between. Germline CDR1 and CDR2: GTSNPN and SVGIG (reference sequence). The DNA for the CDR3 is TGTGCCTGGAGTGTACGTGAGGCAACCTACAATGAGCAGTTCTTC. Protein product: CAWSVREATYNEQFF.

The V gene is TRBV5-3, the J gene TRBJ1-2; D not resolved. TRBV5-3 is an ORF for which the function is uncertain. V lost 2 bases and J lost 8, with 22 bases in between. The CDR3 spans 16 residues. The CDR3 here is CARSFLPGPPNTGYTF. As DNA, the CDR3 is TGTGCCAGAAGCTTTCTTCCGGGTCCACCCAATACAGGCTACACCTTC.